The present TCR beta chain was sequenced within a study of regulatory T cells in long-lasting Graves disease. CDR3 length: 16 amino acids. V shed 5 bases and J shed 1 base, with 17 bases lying between them. Germline values: CDR1 SGHTA, CDR2 FQGNSA. Investigators prepared the TCR beta libraries by applying iRepertoire HTBI primers and Arm-PCR of CDR3 regions. TCRdb reprocessed the multiplex PCR reads with MiXCR, giving one entry per CDR3 protein. The sample carries about 340,000 distinct CDR3 sequences, about 20% recorded once. Time point reported: persistent/refractory GD, antithyroid drugs over 5 years with positive TRAb. The TCR library was made from RNA extracted from PBMCs. General observations from the study: Newly diagnosed disease favored TRBV20-1 and TRBJ2-1 over persistent disease. Persistent patients had more shared public clonotypes (under 3,000) than new patients (roughly 900).

To note about this clonotype: Antigen unknown.

The material was peripheral blood mononuclear cells (PBMCs), obtained when the disease was refractory, from a patient treated with antithyroid drugs. This receptor was taken from a female donor with Graves disease. The chain links TRBV7-2 to TRBJ1-1; no definite D call. The CDR3 coding sequence is TGTGCCAGCAGCCACCCCAGTGCGATAAGGAACACTGAAGCTTTCTTT. Residues: CASSHPSAIRNTEAFF. Filled out from reference TRBV7-2 and TRBJ1-1, the complete variable domain reads GAGVSQSPSNKVTEKGKDVELRCDPISGHTALYWYRQSLGQGLEFLIYFQGNSAPDKSGLPSDRFSAERTGGSVSTLTIQRTQQEDSAVYLCASSHPSAIRNTEAFFGQGTRLTVV.